This T cell receptor (beta chain) is from a study of blood T cell repertoires in COVID-19. About the study: Researchers got acute and convalescent COVID-19 samples from the United States, Italy and Spain. Nucleic acid was either cDNA or gDNA, and it came from T cells, B-cell-depleted T cells, or PBMCs.

Libraries were prepared by immunoSEQ multiplex PCR; TCRdb keeps only in-frame clonotypes and omits some of them. The sample shows over 400,000 clones, about nine tenths of them seen only once. This CDR3 contains 14 residues. The sequencing input was peripheral blood. This TCR came from a woman in her 30s with active or convalescent COVID-19. V is TRBV21-1 and J is TRBJ1-2. TRBV21-1 constitutes a pseudogene. The CDR3 coding sequence is TGTGCCAGCAGCAAAGCCCGGAGAAACTATGGCTACACCTTC. Protein sequence: CASSKARRNYGYTF.